This T cell receptor (beta chain) was obtained from a study of PD-1 blockade in classical Hodgkin lymphoma. Libraries were prepared by immunoSEQ multiplex PCR; TCRdb keeps only in-frame clonotypes and omits some of them. The sample consists of 20,000 to 30,000 clones, 65% to 80% of them appearing once. This CDR3 region has 16 residues. Looked up from germline, CDR1 is MGHRA and CDR2 is YSYEKL. The V and J ends lost 1 base and 2 bases respectively, with 13 bases between them. Whole-study findings and limits: Unlike CD8+ TCR diversity, which did not rise significantly by C4D1, CD4+ TCR diversity did. Those starting nivolumab under 1 year post-ASCT were excluded. Newly diagnosed patients were reported to start with lower TCR diversity than healthy donors. Repertoire differences lack defined causes, possibly disease activity or prior therapy.

Note on this clone: What it binds is not known.

There was relapse after autologous stem cell transplantation in every patient, and there was variation in brentuximab vedotin exposure. The chain recombines TRBV4-1 with TRBJ2-3; possibly TRBD2 for D (6 bases). This TCR came from a human donor with classical Hodgkin lymphoma. Sequencing was performed on peripheral blood mononuclear cells (PBMCs), taken before the second cycle of nivolumab. This CDR3 reads CASSQATLASTDTQYF. Here the CDR3 DNA reads TGCGCCAGCAGCCAAGCCACACTAGCCTCCACAGATACGCAGTATTTT.